The source of this TCR beta chain is a study of early T cells in non-severe SARS-CoV-2 infection listed by TCRdb under 2021. For the study in its entirety: Because TCR sequencing relied on bulk RNA taken from unsorted whole blood, pairing of alpha and beta chains was not possible.

What the study reported, not specific to this receptor: Matching against VDJdb was skewed toward anti-spike CD8 responses, likely underestimated virus-specific expansions, and missed private and CD4 specificities.

Library preparation used 5' RACE. Sequencing was carried out with a NextSeq 500. In the TCR library protocol, unique molecular identifiers were attached to individual cDNA molecules to correct for PCR bias and sequencing error. Both TCR alpha and beta chains were sequenced, and tight co-correlation was observed between alpha and beta sequence abundances in each sample. For the original study's pipeline: Decombinator V4 was used to perform V gene, J gene and CDR3 annotation of TCR sequences. TCRs were defined as expanded if a significant change between any two time points was detected under a Poisson model with p below 0.0001. Abundances of TCRs were expressed as counts per million after normalisation to the total number of TCRs sequenced in each sample. TRAV1-2 paired with TRAJ12, TRAJ20 or TRAJ33 defined MAIT TCRs, while TRAV10 paired with TRAJ18 defined iNKT TCRs. VDJdb, accessed on 1 November 2021, was searched for TCRs annotated for CMV, EBV and SARS-CoV-2, and TCRs annotated for more than one antigen were excluded. TCRdb reworked the public reads: Q25 trimming with fastp, MiXCR clone assembly, productive beta chains retained. Under each unique CDR3 protein, matching rows form one entry showing the most common genes and DNA. The V and J calls shown here were made by TCRdb, not taken from the authors' results. Across this sample there are about 71,000 distinct CDR3 sequences, with over 10% seen only once. The ten largest clones add up to less than 3.5% of the sample.

Set within a cohort of healthcare workers in London, UK, this nested case-control study involved weekly PCR testing of nasopharyngeal swabs along with blood sampling. Healthcare workers were recruited during the week of the UK lockdown, between 23 and 31 March 2020, and followed weekly for up to roughly 15 weeks. This clonotype was seen many times. The target of this receptor is not known. One end of the junction does not line up with germline, which may come from a read error. Reading the germline V gene gives CDR1 MNHEY and CDR2 SVGAGI. The CDR3 holds 17 amino acids from the cysteine to the phenylalanine. CDR3 DNA is the only sequence kept; it has 51 bases, read in frame from the first base.

The sequence derives from an adult who was a healthcare worker with PCR-confirmed SARS-CoV-2 infection or an uninfected control (not recorded which). This sample comprised whole blood, obtained at baseline. The V gene is TRBV6-5 and the J gene is TRBJ1-6; TRBD1 aligns with 10 central bases. DNA sequence: TGTGCCAGCAGTTACGGGACAGGGGTTACCTATAATTCACCCCTCCATTTT. This gives the protein CASSYGTGVTYNSPLHF.